This passage covers 14 T cell receptor beta chains from one sample sequenced in a study of T cells in Graves' hyperthyroidism and ophthalmopathy. TCR beta CDR3 region amplification was performed from RNA transcripts. The TCR CDR3 was amplified in a first-round RT-PCR using the HTBI primer set. Using its own MiXCR run on the multiplex PCR reads, TCRdb lists one record per CDR3 protein. The sample shows about 360,000 distinct CDR3 sequences, approximately 13% of them seen only once. Sequenced sample: blood. The receptor source for this set is a woman aged 18-29 years with Graves' hyperthyroidism.

The V and J genes are TRBV20-1 and TRBJ1-5, with 7 bases lining up with TRBD1. The germline CDR1 and CDR2 sequences are DFQATT and SNEGSKA (reference sequence). V dropped 2 bases and J dropped 3; count of bases not matched to a gene: 13. This CDR3 is built from 17 residues. CDR3 sequence (DNA): TGCAGTGCTAGACAGGGGTGGGACAGAGCCTCCAATCAGCCCCAGCATTTT. Protein: CSARQGWDRASNQPQHF.

This clonotype has a count of ten or more. V and J are TRBV7-2 and TRBJ2-5; 11 bases align to TRBD2. The length of the CDR3 is 15 residues. Trimming took 1 base from V and 5 from J; bases not matched to a gene: 3. Germline V gives CDR1 SGHTA, CDR2 FQGNSA. The CDR3 protein is CASSLVLAGAETQYF. The CDR3 DNA reads as TGTGCCAGCAGCTTAGTACTAGCGGGAGCGGAGACCCAGTACTTC.

This clonotype has ten or more counts. This rearrangement joins TRBV6-1 to TRBJ2-3; 11 bases match TRBD2. The length of the CDR3 is 19 residues. Germline V lookup: CDR1 MNHNS, CDR2 SASEGT. The trim removed 0 bases at V and 2 bases at J, leaving 10 bases unmatched. The DNA of the CDR3 is TGTGCCAGCAGTGAAGCGCTTCGGGAACTAGCGGGAGACACAGATACGCAGTATTTT. It translates to CASSEALRELAGDTDTQYF.

This clonotype was seen only a few times. V usage is TRBV4-2 and J usage is TRBJ2-7, with D possibly matching TRBD1 (6 bases). The CDR3 totals 15 residues. The V gene's germline CDR1 is LGHNA and CDR2 YNFKEQ. V gave up 1 base and J gave up 4 bases, with 14 bases separating them. The CDR3 sequence is CASSQAQTQGYEQYF. The CDR3 DNA is TGTGCCAGCAGCCAAGCTCAGACACAGGGTTACGAGCAGTACTTC.

Many counts were recorded for this clonotype. The rearrangement joins TRBV5-1 to TRBJ1-2; weak D call: TRBD1 (6 bases). Germline-derived CDR1 and CDR2 are SGHRS and YFSETQ. This CDR3 spans 16 amino acids. V was cut by 6 bases and J by 2 bases, with 20 bases left in between. The CDR3 loop reads CASTRTDSKLNYGYTF. CDR3 nucleotides: TGCGCCAGCACCCGAACGGACAGTAAGCTCAACTATGGCTACACCTTC.

This clonotype was found many times. DNA of the CDR3: TGTGCCAGCAGTTACGTGGGGTCGGATTACAATGAGCAGTTCTTC. As protein: CASSYVGSDYNEQFF. The chain links TRBV6-2 or TRBV6-3 to TRBJ2-1; D call uncertain. The CDR3 consists of 15 residues. Trimming cost V 2 bases and J 4 bases, with 12 bases left between them. Germline loops: CDR1 MNHEY, CDR2 SVGEGT.

In its sample, this clonotype was seen many times. This chain links TRBV20-1 with TRBJ1-1, with a tentative D call TRBD1 (5 bases). Germline CDR1 DFQATT, CDR2 SNEGSKA (reference sequence). This CDR3 region has 14 residues. The V and J ends lost 6 bases and 2 bases respectively, with 16 bases between them. CDR3 sequence: CSANYGGSNTEAFF. In DNA, the CDR3 is TGCAGTGCAAACTATGGGGGGTCAAACACTGAAGCTTTCTTT.

The CDR3 spells CSAPQTSGSNEQFF. The CDR3 nucleotides are TGCAGTGCCCCTCAAACTAGCGGGAGCAATGAGCAGTTCTTC. The chain recombines TRBV20-1 with TRBJ2-1, with TRBD2 matching over 11 bases. CDR3 length: 14 residues. V dropped 6 bases and J dropped 6; count of bases not matched to a gene: 7. Per the germline V gene, CDR1 is DFQATT and CDR2 is SNEGSKA (reference sequence).

The chain employs TRBV7-9 and TRBJ1-2, with no clear D. CDR3 length: 13 residues. Per the germline V gene, CDR1 is SEHNR and CDR2 is FQNEAQ (reference sequence). V gave up 5 bases and J gave up 8 bases, with 15 bases separating them. CDR3 DNA: TGTGCCAGCAGCCCCAAATCATTCGGAGGCTACACCTTC. This codes for CASSPKSFGGYTF.

The V gene is TRBV24-1, the J gene TRBJ2-1; D is possibly TRBD1 or TRBD2 (6 bases each). Germline CDR1 is KGHDR and CDR2 is SFDVKD. The length of the CDR3 is 16 residues. The V and J ends lost 3 bases and 8 bases respectively, with 19 bases between them. The CDR3 here is CATSDQLAGEVDEQFF. Here the CDR3 DNA reads TGTGCCACCAGTGATCAACTAGCAGGGGAGGTAGATGAGCAGTTCTTC.

This clonotype was counted at least ten times. V usage is TRBV20-1 and J usage is TRBJ2-5; D is unclear. The V end was cut by 0 bases, the J end by 4 bases, with 6 bases between. Germline V gives CDR1 DFQATT, CDR2 SNEGSKA (reference sequence). The CDR3 loop spans 12 amino acids. This CDR3 is CSARDPGETQYF. Written as DNA, the CDR3 is TGCAGTGCTAGAGATCCAGGAGAGACCCAGTACTTC.

This clonotype was counted many times. The chain joins TRBV20-1 to TRBJ2-1; the match to TRBD2 covers 13 bases. J gave up 3 bases and V 0 bases, and 20 bases lay outside the gene matches. Germline V gene sequence: CDR1 DFQATT, CDR2 SNEGSKA (reference sequence). The CDR3 runs 22 residues. CDR3 amino acids: CSARDSGSAGGLAGEFYNEQFF. The CDR3 bases are TGCAGTGCTAGAGATTCCGGGAGCGCCGGAGGACTAGCGGGGGAATTCTACAATGAGCAGTTCTTC.

The table lists this clonotype with many counts. The chain has TRBV6-1 and TRBJ1-6, with unresolved D. Per the germline V gene, CDR1 is MNHNS and CDR2 is SASEGT. The CDR3 has 11 residues. The V end was cut by 7 bases, the J end by 14 bases, with 12 bases between. Here the CDR3 DNA reads TGTGCCAGCATGACAAAGCGCACCCTCCACTTT. As protein: CASMTKRTLHF.

The table lists this clonotype with many counts. V usage is TRBV7-2 and J usage is TRBJ2-7, with D unclear. This CDR3 has 13 amino acids. The V gene's germline CDR1 is SGHTA and CDR2 FQGNSA. Trimming removed 5 bases at V and 3 bases at J, with 11 bases between. CDR3 amino acids: CASSGDLGYEQYF. CDR3 in DNA: TGTGCCAGCAGCGGGGATCTAGGCTACGAGCAGTACTTC.